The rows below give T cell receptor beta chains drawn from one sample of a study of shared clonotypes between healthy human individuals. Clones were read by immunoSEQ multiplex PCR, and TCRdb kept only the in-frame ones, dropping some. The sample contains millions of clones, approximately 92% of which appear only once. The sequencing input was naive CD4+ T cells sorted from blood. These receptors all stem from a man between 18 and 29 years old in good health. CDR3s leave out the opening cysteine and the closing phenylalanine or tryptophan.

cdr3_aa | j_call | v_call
AIEGQGALRELF | TRBJ2-2 | TRBV6-6
ASSPQSGGAYEQY | TRBJ2-7 | TRBV18
ASSVGGLASYEQY | TRBJ2-7 | TRBV9
ASKGNLGGTDTQY | TRBJ2-3 | TRBV7-6
ASSLGLAGFYEQY | TRBJ2-7 | TRBV5-1
ASSNLNSGFFGYT | TRBJ1-2 | TRBV18
ASSEALQGRDGYT | TRBJ1-2 | TRBV6-1
AIQGAGNTEAF | TRBJ1-1 | TRBV10-3
ASSPDSRSGNTIY | TRBJ1-3 | TRBV18
ASTTGLALEQY | TRBJ2-7 | TRBV28
ASSLGRLQETQY | TRBJ2-5 | TRBV7-2
ASSPVSLDRGSYEQY | TRBJ2-7 | TRBV7-9
ASSHGTGGKGADTQY | TRBJ2-3 | TRBV5-1
ASRGGTKSYEQY | TRBJ2-7 | TRBV6-1
ASSWAGETQY | TRBJ2-5 | TRBV13
ASSLEAGGGYGYT | TRBJ1-2 | TRBV5-5
ASSSGITETQY | TRBJ2-5 | TRBV27
ASSLFVGGETQY | TRBJ2-5 | TRBV7-9
AWSGEHRAEQY | TRBJ2-7 | TRBV30
ASSLSGRSYNEQF | TRBJ2-1 | TRBV5-8
ASSGAGRVYEGEQY | TRBJ2-7 | TRBV9
ASSLGAFRTDTQY | TRBJ2-3 | TRBV9
ASRPRDRTSQPQH | TRBJ1-5 | TRBV28
ASTPAAGSGYFYT | TRBJ1-2 | TRBV19
ASSPPPGGLGETQY | TRBJ2-5 | TRBV11-1
ASGREGPLNQPQH | TRBJ1-5 | TRBV6-1
ASSRGLFGRTDTQY | TRBJ2-3 | TRBV28
ASSLQGRGNNYGYT | TRBJ1-2 | TRBV28
ASSLAGGPREQY | TRBJ2-7 | TRBV28
ASSYTNGETQY | TRBJ2-5 | TRBV6-5
ASGIRGQGTYEQY | TRBJ2-7 | TRBV28
ASSPGPWDTEAF | TRBJ1-1 | TRBV6-5
SVALSGGAFNEQF | TRBJ2-1 | TRBV29-1
ASSFDRGNTGELF | TRBJ2-2 | TRBV5-1
ASRTGQATNEKLF | TRBJ1-4 | TRBV6-5
ASSQANSLGEAF | TRBJ1-1 | TRBV4-1
ASRSPGQGAFGGYT | TRBJ1-2 | TRBV28
ASSPNGRTDYGYT | TRBJ1-2 | TRBV7-2
ASNRQGASNSPLH | TRBJ1-6 | TRBV19
ASSIWGGRETQY | TRBJ2-5 | TRBV19
ASSLRSGGADTDTQY | TRBJ2-3 | TRBV13
ASSPSGRTQETQY | TRBJ2-5 | TRBV7-2
ASSFDQISAFNTQY | TRBJ2-3 | TRBV5-1
ASSQRAGEAF | TRBJ1-1 | TRBV18
ASGTGGKITGELF | TRBJ2-2 | TRBV2
ASSPSRTGGYEQY | TRBJ2-7 | TRBV18
ASTLGRGGEQY | TRBJ2-7 | TRBV2
ASSVDRGPYEQY | TRBJ2-7 | TRBV7-3
ASSSRYGRYEQY | TRBJ2-7 | TRBV6-5
ASSPAASSGNTIY | TRBJ1-3 | TRBV5-1
ASSQGSTDTQY | TRBJ2-3 | TRBV5-1
AISELGSGNTIY | TRBJ1-3 | TRBV10-3
ASSPGGNTGELF | TRBJ2-2 | TRBV5-4
ASSKDRAEYGYT | TRBJ1-2 | TRBV18
ASIPDRILAKNIQY | TRBJ2-4 | TRBV2
ASSVVGSGVGDTQY | TRBJ2-3 | TRBV9
ASSFGDTQY | TRBJ2-3 | TRBV11-2
ASSAPPSSGGPGDTQY | TRBJ2-3 | TRBV4-2
ASSEGDTLGTDTQY | TRBJ2-3 | TRBV2
ASSSGTSGTSYNEQF | TRBJ2-1 | TRBV5-1